Each of the 6 T cell receptor beta chains below was sequenced from the same sample in a study of shared clonotypes between healthy human individuals. Naive CD8 cells were CD45RO-negative, positively selected for CCR7, excluding terminally differentiated effector memory CD45RA+ cells. Sequencing was performed with immunoSEQ multiplex PCR; in TCRdb, only in-frame clones are kept and a portion is missing. This sample has about 2.2 million clones, with 85% to 95% found just once. The sample taken for sequencing was naive CD8+ T cells from PBMCs. These receptors all come from a man aged 18 to 35 in good health. Some clones in this sample may be carry-over from other donors' samples.

This chain connects TRBV6-1 to TRBJ1-4, with D possibly TRBD1 on 5 matching bases. The germline gives CDR1 MNHNS, CDR2 SASEGT. This CDR3 spans 15 amino acids. The germline V and J ends were trimmed by 1 base and 8 bases, with 14 bases remaining between them. As DNA, the CDR3 is TGTGCCAGCAGTGAAGGGGCAGGGACGGACGAAAAACTGTTTTTT. Translation gives CASSEGAGTDEKLFF.

J is TRBJ1-3 and V is TRBV6-5, with D unresolved. This CDR3 has 15 residues. Germline CDR1 is MNHEY and CDR2 is SVGAGI. V lost 0 bases, J lost 6 bases, and 12 bases lay in between. CDR3 bases: TGTGCCAGCAGTTACTCGAATAGTCTGGAAAACACCATATATTTT. As protein: CASSYSNSLENTIYF.

J is TRBJ1-4 and V is TRBV27; TRBD1 matches 8 bases. V gave up 2 bases and J gave up 7 bases; unmatched junction bases: 3. CDR1 and CDR2 (germline): MNHEY, SMNVEV (reference sequence). This CDR3 region has 14 residues. In DNA form, the CDR3 reads TGTGCCAGCAGTTTACGCAGGGGGCCTGAAAAACTGTTTTTT. It yields the protein CASSLRRGPEKLFF.

Concerning this clone itself: The sample contains more than one DNA sequence encoding this CDR3. The rearrangement joins TRBV28 to TRBJ1-1; D may be TRBD1 (5 bases). CDR1 is MDHEN, CDR2 SYDVKM, per germline. Trimming pared 2 bases from V and 0 bases from J, leaving 7 bases between. This CDR3 is 14 amino acids long. For the CDR3, the DNA is TGTGCCAGCAGTTTAGGGGCTATGAACACTGAAGCTTTCTTT. Protein product: CASSLGAMNTEAFF.

The chain joins TRBV5-6 to TRBJ2-3; maybe TRBD2 (6 bases). Germline V gives CDR1 SGHDT, CDR2 YYEEEE. The CDR3 consists of 16 residues. V lost 4 bases and J 6 bases, leaving 21 bases between the germline ends. The CDR3 loop is CASSPRVRGIRDTQYF. DNA for the CDR3: TGTGCCAGCAGCCCCAGGGTCCGCGGGATCCGTGATACGCAGTATTTT.

The chain recombines TRBV25-1 with TRBJ1-2; a weak D match, TRBD1 (6 bases). CDR3 length: 15 amino acids. Germline V lookup: CDR1 MGHDK, CDR2 SYGVNS. The germline V and J ends were trimmed by 8 bases and 2 bases, with 18 bases remaining between them. The CDR3 DNA follows: TGTGCCAGCGGAGGAGTAAGGGGGACCAACTATGGCTACACCTTC. Translating it yields CASGGVRGTNYGYTF.